This T cell receptor beta chain appears in the sequencing data of a study of shared clonotypes between healthy human individuals. In the case of this clone: Its antigen is unknown.

Findings and caveats of the study: Memory subsets generally showed smaller estimated richness than naive subsets did.

Naive CD8 cells comprised CD45RO-negative, CCR7-positively selected cells, excluding terminally differentiated effector memory CD45RA+ cells. Sequencing used immunoSEQ multiplex PCR; TCRdb keeps in-frame clones, though not all of them. Among about 2 million clones listed, just under 95% were seen once. The sequenced sample was naive CD8+ T cells sorted from blood. The sequence was obtained from a man between 18 and 35 years old in good health.

The CDR3 is CASRASYEQYF. CDR3 nucleotide sequence: TGTGCAAGTAGGGCCTCCTACGAGCAGTACTTC. V and J are TRBV12-2 and TRBJ2-7. TRBV12-2 is given as a pseudogene. CDR3 size: 11 residues.